These 10 T cell receptor beta chains were sequenced from one sample in a study of blood T cell repertoires in COVID-19 (TCRdb year 2020). Receptor libraries were prepared by the immunoSEQ multiplex PCR assay. Here the immuneACCESS table is served through TCRdb, limited to in-frame sequences with V and J called. Missing clones are a known gap in these copies; in checked studies unresolved V genes cover under half, and the rest lacks a known reason. The sample data list about 39,000 clones, and 85% to 90% of these were observed just once. Roughly 4% of the sample lies in the top ten. The source material was peripheral blood. The receptors shown here come from a man aged 55 to 70 with acute or convalescent COVID-19.

In DNA form, the CDR3 reads TGTGCCTGGAGTGTAGACAGTGACGTTACAGATACGCAGTATTTT. Amino acid sequence: CAWSVDSDVTDTQYF. The gene calls are TRBV30 and TRBJ2-3; possible D gene TRBD1, 5 bases. Trimming left V 0 bases short and J 3 bases short, with 13 bases between. From germline, CDR1 is GTSNPN and CDR2 SVGIG (reference sequence). The CDR3 contains 15 residues.

This chain links TRBV6-2 or TRBV6-3 with TRBJ2-3; 11 bases align to TRBD1. Germline-derived CDR1 and CDR2 are MNHEY and SVGEGT. This CDR3 contains 15 residues. V shed 6 bases and J 6 bases; nucleotides not matched to a gene: 8. The CDR3 DNA reads as TGTGCCAGCAGCCCTAGGGGGACAGGGGGGGATACGCAGTATTTT. Its translation: CASSPRGTGGDTQYF.

The chain joins TRBV20-1 to TRBJ1-1; no firm D call. There are 12 residues in the CDR3. The germline V gene encodes CDR1 DFQATT and CDR2 SNEGSKA (reference sequence). Trimming left V 3 bases short and J 0 bases short, with 5 bases between. CDR3 in DNA: TGCAGTGCTAGTCCGGTGAACACTGAAGCTTTCTTT. Protein product: CSASPVNTEAFF.

This rearrangement joins TRBV5-4 to TRBJ1-6; D gene unclear. Germline V CDR1 and CDR2: SGHNT, YYREEE (reference sequence). This CDR3 is built from 12 residues. The V end was cut by 5 bases, the J end by 12 bases, with 12 bases between. The CDR3 here is CASSPEIGPLHF. CDR3 nucleotides: TGTGCCAGCAGTCCTGAGATTGGACCCCTCCACTTT.

The gene calls are TRBV6-5 and TRBJ1-1; weak D call: TRBD1 (5 bases). Germline V gene lookup returns CDR1 MNHEY and CDR2 SVGAGI. Trimming stripped 7 bases from V and 2 bases from J, with 11 bases between. The CDR3 runs to 13 residues. In nucleotides, the CDR3 is TGTGCCAGCAAGGGGCAGGGAAACACTGAAGCTTTCTTT. This translates into CASKGQGNTEAFF.

The chain couples TRBV19 to TRBJ1-5; D uncertain. Germline V gives CDR1 LNHDA, CDR2 SQIVND (reference sequence). There are 13 residues in the CDR3. Trimming removed 1 base at V and 11 bases at J, with 12 bases between. The DNA of the CDR3 is TGTGCCAGTAGTATAGGTCAAGTTGTAGCCCAGCATTTT. Amino acid sequence: CASSIGQVVAQHF.

V usage is TRBV30 and J usage is TRBJ1-4; TRBD1 is a possible D gene (5 bases). Germline V CDR1 and CDR2: GTSNPN, SVGIG (reference sequence). The CDR3 consists of 14 residues. Between the trimmed V and J ends, which lost 0 bases and 4 bases, there was a span of 9 bases. This CDR3 reads CAWSVQALNEKLFF. CDR3 sequence (DNA): TGTGCCTGGAGTGTACAGGCCCTTAATGAAAAACTGTTTTTT.

The chain is built from TRBV7-2 and TRBJ1-4, with 7 bases lining up with TRBD1. Germline V gene data show CDR1 as SGHTA and CDR2 as FQGNSA. J gave up 12 bases and V 5 bases, and 15 bases lay outside the gene matches. The CDR3 loop spans 15 amino acids. In nucleotides, the CDR3 is TGTGCCAGCAGCCCTGTGGAGACAGGGAGGCGTCAACTGTTTTTT. Its protein product is CASSPVETGRRQLFF.

The rearrangement joins TRBV10-3 to TRBJ1-6; 7 bases line up with TRBD1. There are 14 residues in the CDR3. The germline V gene encodes CDR1 ENHRY and CDR2 SYGVKD. Trimming cost V 5 bases and J 13 bases; bases outside gene matches: 11. DNA for the CDR3: TGTGCCATCAGTCCGACAGGGACGAGCGGCCCCCTCCACTTT. Translating it yields CAISPTGTSGPLHF.

The chain has TRBV28 and TRBJ2-2, with TRBD2 matching 7 bases. Trimming at V came to 5 bases and at J to 2 bases, leaving 8 bases not matched to a gene. This CDR3 is built from 16 residues. CDR1 and CDR2 (germline): MDHEN, SYDVKM. In DNA, the CDR3 is TGTGCCAGCAGTGGGGGTGCGGGAGAAAACACCGGGGAGCTGTTTTTT. Amino acids: CASSGGAGENTGELFF.